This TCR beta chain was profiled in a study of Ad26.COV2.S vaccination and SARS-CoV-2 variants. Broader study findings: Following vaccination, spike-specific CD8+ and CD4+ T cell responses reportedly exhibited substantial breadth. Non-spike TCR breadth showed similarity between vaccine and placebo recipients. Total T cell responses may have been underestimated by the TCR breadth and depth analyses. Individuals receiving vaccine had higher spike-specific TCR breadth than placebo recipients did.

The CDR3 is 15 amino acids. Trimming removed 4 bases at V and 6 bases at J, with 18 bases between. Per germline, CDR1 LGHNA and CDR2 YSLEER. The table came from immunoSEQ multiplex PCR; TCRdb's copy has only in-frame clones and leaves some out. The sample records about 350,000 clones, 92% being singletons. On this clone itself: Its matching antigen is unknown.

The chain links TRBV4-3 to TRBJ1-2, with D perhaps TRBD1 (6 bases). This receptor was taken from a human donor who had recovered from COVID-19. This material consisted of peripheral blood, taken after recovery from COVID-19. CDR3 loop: CASSPTGTHTNGYTF. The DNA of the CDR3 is TGCGCCAGCAGCCCCACAGGGACGCATACCAATGGCTACACCTTC.